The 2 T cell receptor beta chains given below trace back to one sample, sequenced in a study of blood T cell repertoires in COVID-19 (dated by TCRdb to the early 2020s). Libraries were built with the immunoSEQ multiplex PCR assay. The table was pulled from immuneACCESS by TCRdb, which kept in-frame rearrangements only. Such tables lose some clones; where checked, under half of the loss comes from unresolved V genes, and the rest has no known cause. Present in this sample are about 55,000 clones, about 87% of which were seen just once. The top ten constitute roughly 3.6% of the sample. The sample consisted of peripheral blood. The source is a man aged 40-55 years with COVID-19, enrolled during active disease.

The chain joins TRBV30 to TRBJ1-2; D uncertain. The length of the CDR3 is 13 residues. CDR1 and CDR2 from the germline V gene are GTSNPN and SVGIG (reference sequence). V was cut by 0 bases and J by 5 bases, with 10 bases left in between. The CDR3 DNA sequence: TGTGCCTGGAGTGTACGCCCGACTTATGGCTACACCTTC. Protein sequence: CAWSVRPTYGYTF. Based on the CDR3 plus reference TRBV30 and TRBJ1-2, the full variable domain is SQTIHQWPATLVQPVGSPLSLECTVEGTSNPNLYWYRQAAGRGLQLLFYSVGIGQISSEVPQNLSASRPQDRQFILSSKKLLLSDSGFYLCAWSVRPTYGYTFGSGTRLTVV.

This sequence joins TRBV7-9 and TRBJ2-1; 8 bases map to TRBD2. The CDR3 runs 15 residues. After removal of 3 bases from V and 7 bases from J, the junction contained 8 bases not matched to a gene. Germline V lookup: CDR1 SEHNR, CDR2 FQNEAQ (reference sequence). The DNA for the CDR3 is TGTGCCAGCAGCTTGCGGGCGGGAGGACCGAATGAGCAGTTCTTC. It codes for CASSLRAGGPNEQFF.